These 24 T cell receptor beta chains were all obtained from the same sample, sequenced in a study of control samples from healthy donors and cancer patients. The data were produced by immunoSEQ multiplex PCR, yet TCRdb's version contains in-frame clones alone and is incomplete. The repertoire consists of 15,000 to 20,000 clones, with about 85% occurring once and the leading ten covering less than 30%. Sequenced material: PBMCs. These TCRs come from a woman between 70 and 85 years old with lung cancer.

In the case of this clone: The same CDR3 is also encoded by other DNA sequences in this sample. This chain uses TRBV2 with TRBJ1-2; D remains ambiguous. This CDR3 has 16 amino acids. V shed 1 base and J shed 6 bases, with 18 bases lying between them. The germline CDR1 and CDR2 sequences are SNHLY and FYNNEI. The CDR3 sequence: CASSEGVGTPEDGYTF. The CDR3 coding sequence is TGTGCCAGCAGTGAAGGAGTTGGCACCCCCGAAGATGGCTACACCTTC.

The table lists this clone with a count of one. The rearrangement uses TRBV4-3 and TRBJ2-1, with no clear D. V was clipped by 0 bases and J by 0 bases, with 12 bases between them. Germline CDR1 reads LGHNA; CDR2 reads YSLEER. The CDR3 covers 17 residues. The CDR3 bases are TGCGCCAGCAGCCAAGAGGCACGGACCAGCTCCTACAATGAGCAGTTCTTC. It encodes CASSQEARTSSYNEQFF.

The V call is TRBV28, the J call TRBJ2-1; TRBD2 aligns across 11 bases. The CDR3 is 18 amino acids. CDR1 MDHEN and CDR2 SYDVKM come from the germline V gene. V gave up 5 bases and J gave up 3 bases; unmatched junction bases: 12. The CDR3 is CASSPGRILAGDYNEQFF. CDR3 bases: TGTGCCAGCAGTCCCGGACGGATACTAGCGGGAGACTACAATGAGCAGTTCTTC.

The gene calls are TRBV5-1 and TRBJ2-1; 11 bases map to TRBD2. Looked up from germline, CDR1 is SGHRS and CDR2 is YFSETQ. This CDR3 is built from 15 residues. V lost 6 bases, J lost 6 bases, and 8 bases stayed unmatched. CDR3 protein: CASIEVAGGTNEQFF. Here the CDR3 DNA reads TGCGCCAGCATTGAGGTAGCGGGAGGGACCAATGAGCAGTTCTTC.

This clone was observed a few times. This chain connects TRBV6-5 to TRBJ2-7, with 8 bases lining up with TRBD2. Germline CDR1 is MNHEY and CDR2 is SVGAGI. Unmatched junction bases numbered 7, after V lost 7 bases and J lost 2 bases. The CDR3 is made up of 14 amino acids. Here the CDR3 reads CASTKRGTPYEQYF. The CDR3 DNA is TGTGCCAGCACAAAGCGGGGGACCCCCTACGAGCAGTACTTC.

In the case of this clone: The junction does not match germline at one end; this may be a read error. The rearrangement joins TRBV19 to TRBJ2-2; TRBD2 matches at 8 bases. The CDR3 has 14 residues. Germline CDR1 LNHDA, CDR2 SQIVND (reference sequence). The CDR3 protein is CASRSGSNIGELFF. DNA for the CDR3: TGTGCCAGTAGGAGCGGGAGTAACATCGGGGAGCTGTTTTTT.

This clone was seen a single time. The chain links TRBV19 to TRBJ2-1, with TRBD1 matching over 9 bases. From germline, CDR1 is LNHDA and CDR2 SQIVND (reference sequence). This CDR3 comprises 16 residues. V was pared by 2 bases and J by 8 bases, with 10 bases of the junction left unmatched. In DNA, the CDR3 is TGTGCCAGTAGTATATCGGGACAGGGTGTCATCTATGAGCAGTTCTTC. Protein product: CASSISGQGVIYEQFF.

Remarks on this clone: Different DNA sequences within this sample yield the same CDR3. This chain connects TRBV7-8 to TRBJ2-4, with unresolved D. Trimming took off 2 bases at V and 1 base at J, with 3 bases between the two ends. Germline V gene sequence: CDR1 SGHVS, CDR2 FQNEAQ. This CDR3 comprises 13 residues. CDR3 sequence reads: CASSLQAKNIQYF. The CDR3 DNA sequence: TGTGCCAGCAGCTTACAGGCCAAAAACATTCAGTACTTC.

The J gene is TRBJ2-7, the V gene TRBV13; no reliable D call. The CDR3 has 15 amino acids. V gave up 2 bases and J gave up 3 bases, with 14 bases separating them. Looked up from germline, CDR1 is PRHDT and CDR2 is FYEKMQ (reference sequence). The CDR3 is CASSLRGREIYEQYF. Here the CDR3 DNA reads TGTGCCAGCAGCTTACGAGGAAGGGAAATCTACGAGCAGTACTTC.

V gene TRBV15 combines with J gene TRBJ2-1; TRBD2 aligns across 7 bases. V trimming: 3 bases; J trimming: 7 bases; junction bases outside the gene matches: 6. CDR3 length: 14 amino acids. Looked up from germline, CDR1 is LNHNV and CDR2 is YYDKDF (reference sequence). CDR3 sequence: CATSRGGTVNEQFF. DNA for the CDR3: TGTGCCACCAGCAGGGGGGGGACGGTGAATGAGCAGTTCTTC.

The V call is TRBV11-3, the J call TRBJ2-5; 7 nucleotides align to TRBD1. Germline assignment: CDR1 SGHNT and CDR2 YENEEA. J was trimmed by 6 bases and V by 5 bases; bases with no gene match: 6. The CDR3 is 13 residues long. CDR3: CASSPDREQTQYF. The CDR3 DNA sequence: TGTGCCAGCAGCCCCGACAGGGAACAGACCCAGTACTTC.

The chain combines TRBV2 with TRBJ2-1; D ambiguous. The CDR3 length is 12 residues. V was clipped by 1 base and J by 10 bases, with 8 bases between them. Per the germline V gene, CDR1 is SNHLY and CDR2 is FYNNEI. The CDR3 DNA reads as TGTGCCAGCAGTGAAGACCTGAACGAGCAGTTCTTC. This encodes CASSEDLNEQFF.

The genes are TRBV11-3 and TRBJ2-7, with 8 bases fitting TRBD2. The CDR3 is 20 residues long. CDR1 is SGHNT and CDR2 is YENEEA in the germline V gene. The trim removed 1 base at V and 0 bases at J, leaving 17 bases unmatched. Here the CDR3 DNA reads TGTGCCAGCAGCTTAGCGTCCGGGACTAGTGATACACTCCCCTCCTACGAGCAGTACTTC. Translating it yields CASSLASGTSDTLPSYEQYF.

The chain recombines TRBV3-1 (or the pseudogene TRBV3-2) with TRBJ2-1, with 9 bases fitting TRBD1. The trim removed 4 bases at V and 7 bases at J, leaving 2 bases unmatched. The germline CDR1 and CDR2 sequences are LGHDT and YNNKEL (reference sequence). This CDR3 spans 13 amino acids. For the CDR3, the DNA is TGTGCCAGCAGCCGACAGGGGGGGAATGAGCAGTTCTTC. It translates to CASSRQGGNEQFF.

V and J are TRBV10-3 and TRBJ1-5; D is unresolved. V was clipped by 3 bases and J by 7 bases, with 13 bases between them. This CDR3 has 14 amino acids. Germline V CDR1 and CDR2: ENHRY, SYGVKD. The CDR3 is CAISDGRAQQPQHF. The CDR3 DNA reads TGTGCCATCAGTGACGGGAGGGCGCAACAGCCCCAGCATTTT.

V gene TRBV7-3 combines with J gene TRBJ2-2, with a tentative D call TRBD2 (7 bases). This CDR3 is 13 amino acids long. Trimming left V 4 bases short and J 6 bases short, with 9 bases between. Germline values: CDR1 SGHTA, CDR2 FQGTGA. CDR3 nucleotides: TGTGCCAGCAGCTACGGGGGGCCCGGGGAGCTGTTTTTT. Protein product: CASSYGGPGELFF.

The chain links TRBV28 to TRBJ2-1; D uncertain. Germline V gives CDR1 MDHEN, CDR2 SYDVKM. V was cut by 4 bases and J by 4 bases, with 5 bases left in between. This CDR3 contains 12 residues. The chain's CDR3 is CASSSEYNEQFF. The CDR3 DNA reads TGTGCCAGCAGTTCAGAATACAATGAGCAGTTCTTC.

The V and J genes are TRBV9 and TRBJ2-5, with D possibly matching TRBD2 (6 bases). Trimming left V 0 bases short and J 5 bases short, with 11 bases between. The CDR3 length is 14 residues. Germline CDR1 SGDLS, CDR2 YYNGEE. CDR3 protein: CASSVEGGGETQYF. The CDR3 region has the DNA TGTGCCAGCAGCGTAGAGGGAGGAGGGGAGACCCAGTACTTC.

The V gene is TRBV19, the J gene TRBJ2-5, with 8 bases lining up with TRBD2. The V gene end was trimmed by 4 bases and the J gene end by 2 bases; junction bases not matched to a gene: 9. The CDR3 runs to 16 residues. Germline V gene data show CDR1 as LNHDA and CDR2 as SQIVND (reference sequence). The CDR3 loop reads CASSRARGGPQETQYF. The DNA for the CDR3 is TGTGCCAGTAGTAGAGCCCGGGGGGGCCCGCAAGAGACCCAGTACTTC.

This clone was found a few times. This CDR3 is also generated by other DNA sequences in the sample. This chain connects TRBV20-1 to TRBJ1-1; D uncertain. Trimming cost V 3 bases and J 3 bases, with 8 bases left between them. In germline, CDR1 is DFQATT, CDR2 SNEGSKA (reference sequence). This CDR3 is 12 amino acids long. This CDR3 reads CSASLVDTEAFF. In nucleotides, the CDR3 is TGCAGTGCTAGTTTGGTGGACACTGAAGCTTTCTTT.

The chain uses TRBV7-8 and TRBJ2-5; 7 bases match TRBD2. V was pared by 2 bases and J by 3 bases, with 9 bases of the junction left unmatched. The CDR3 loop spans 16 amino acids. CDR1 SGHVS and CDR2 FQNEAQ come from the germline V gene. Written as DNA, the CDR3 is TGTGCCAGCAGCTTACGGGGCGGGAGTGGTGAAGAGACCCAGTACTTC. It translates to CASSLRGGSGEETQYF.

With regard to this clone: Other nucleotide sequences from this sample produce the same CDR3. Here the CDR3 DNA reads TGTGCCATCAGTGAGGCCTGGACAGGGGGGGGTCACGAGCAGTACTTC. This gives the protein CAISEAWTGGGHEQYF. The chain carries TRBV10-3 and TRBJ2-7; 10 positions match TRBD1. Per the germline V gene, CDR1 is ENHRY and CDR2 is SYGVKD. Trimming cost V 2 bases and J 5 bases; bases outside gene matches: 9. The CDR3 length is 16 residues.

CDR3 nucleotides: TGTGCCAGCAACCCGGGACAGGGGGGCTATGGCTACACCTTC. It yields the protein CASNPGQGGYGYTF. This chain uses TRBV7-2 with TRBJ1-2; 11 positions match TRBD1. CDR3 length equals 14 residues. After removal of 7 bases from V and 4 bases from J, the junction contained 5 bases not matched to a gene. Germline V gene sequence: CDR1 SGHTA, CDR2 FQGNSA.

The chain joins TRBV4-2 to TRBJ2-1, with 11 nucleotides matching TRBD2. The CDR3 contains 15 residues. The V gene's germline CDR1 is LGHNA and CDR2 YNFKEQ. V lost 0 bases and J lost 10; bases outside the gene matches: 5. The CDR3 loop reads CASSQDKTSGMEQFF. CDR3 in DNA: TGTGCCAGCAGCCAAGATAAGACTAGCGGGATGGAGCAGTTCTTC.